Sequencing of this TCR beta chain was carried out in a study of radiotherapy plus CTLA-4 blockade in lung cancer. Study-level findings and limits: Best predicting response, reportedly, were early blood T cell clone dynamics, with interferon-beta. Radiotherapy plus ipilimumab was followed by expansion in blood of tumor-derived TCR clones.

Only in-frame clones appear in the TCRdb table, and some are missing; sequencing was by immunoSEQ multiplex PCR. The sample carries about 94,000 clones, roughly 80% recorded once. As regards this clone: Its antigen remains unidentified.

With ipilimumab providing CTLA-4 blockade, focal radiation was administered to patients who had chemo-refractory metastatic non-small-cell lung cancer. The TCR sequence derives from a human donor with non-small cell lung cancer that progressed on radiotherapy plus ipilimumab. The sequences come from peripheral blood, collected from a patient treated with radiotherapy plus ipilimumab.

The CDR3 sequence: CSVLTGTGNQPQHF. The CDR3, as DNA: TGCAGCGTTCTGACAGGGACCGGCAATCAGCCCCAGCATTTT. The chain couples TRBV29-1 to TRBJ1-5; 7 bases map to TRBD1. From germline, CDR1 is SQVTM and CDR2 ANQGSEA. This CDR3 has 14 residues. Germline trimming cut 5 bases from V and 2 bases from J; bases unmatched to any gene: 6.